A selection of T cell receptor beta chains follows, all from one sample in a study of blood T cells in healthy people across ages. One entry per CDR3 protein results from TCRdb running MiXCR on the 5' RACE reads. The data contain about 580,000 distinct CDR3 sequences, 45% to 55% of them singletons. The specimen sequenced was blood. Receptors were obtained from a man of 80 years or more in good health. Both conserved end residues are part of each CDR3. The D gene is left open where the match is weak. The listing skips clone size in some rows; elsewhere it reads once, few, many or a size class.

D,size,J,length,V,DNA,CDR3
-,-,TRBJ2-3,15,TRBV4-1,TGCGCCAGCAGCCCATCAGGGAGCCCCACAGATACGCAGTATTTT,CASSPSGSPTDTQYF
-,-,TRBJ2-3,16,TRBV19,TGTGCCAGTAGTCGTGGGAATGGAAAGAACACAGATACGCAGTATTTT,CASSRGNGKNTDTQYF
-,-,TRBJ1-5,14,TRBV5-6,TGTGCCAGCAGCTCCCGGACAGCCAATCCGCCCCAGCATTTT,CASSSRTANPPQHF
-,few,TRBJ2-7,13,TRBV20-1,TGCAGTGCTAGAGATCTTGGCTTCTACGAGCAGTACTTC,CSARDLGFYEQYF
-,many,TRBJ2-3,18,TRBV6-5,TGTGCCAGCAGTTACTCTGCCCGGGGCGGCCCTAGCACAGATACGCAGTATTTT,CASSYSARGGPSTDTQYF
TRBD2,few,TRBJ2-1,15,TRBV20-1,TGCAGTGCTATCGCCGGGAGGAGGATGTACAATGAGCAGTTCTTC,CSAIAGRRMYNEQFF
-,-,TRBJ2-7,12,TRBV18,TGTGCCAGCTCAACCCAGGGCGACGAGCAGTACTTC,CASSTQGDEQYF
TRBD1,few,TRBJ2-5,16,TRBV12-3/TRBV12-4,TGTGCCAGCAGTTCCGGGACAGGGGGCGTAAGGGAGACCCAGTACTTC,CASSSGTGGVRETQYF
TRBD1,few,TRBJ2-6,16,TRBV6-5,TGTGCCAGCAGTTACGACAGGGGGGCTGGGGCCAACGTCCTGACTTTC,CASSYDRGAGANVLTF
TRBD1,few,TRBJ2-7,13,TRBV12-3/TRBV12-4,TGTGCCAGCCTAAGGGGGCAACGATACGAGCAGTACTTC,CASLRGQRYEQYF
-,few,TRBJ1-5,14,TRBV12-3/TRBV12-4,TGTGCCAGCAGTCCTACAGGGTCCAATCAGCCCCAGCATTTT,CASSPTGSNQPQHF
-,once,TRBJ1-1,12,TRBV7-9,TGTGCCAGCAGCTTAGAGGGCGGAGTAGCTTTCTTT,CASSLEGGVAFF
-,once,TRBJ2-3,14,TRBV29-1,TGCAGCGTTGACCTTGCGGGGGCCGCAGATACGCAGTATTTT,CSVDLAGAADTQYF
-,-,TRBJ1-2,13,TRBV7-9,TGTGCCAGCAGCCAAAGCGTCTTGTGTGGCTACACCTTC,CASSQSVLCGYTF
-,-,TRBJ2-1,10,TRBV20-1,TGCAGTGCCCTTGACAATGAGCAGTTCTTC,CSALDNEQFF
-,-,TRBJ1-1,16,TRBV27,TGTGCCAGCAGTTTAAGGGCGGACCCTCGTCGAACTGAAGCTTTCTTT,CASSLRADPRRTEAFF
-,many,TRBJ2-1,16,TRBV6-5,TGTGCCAGCAGTTACTTAGCGTTTAGCCCATACAATGAGCAGTTCTTC,CASSYLAFSPYNEQFF
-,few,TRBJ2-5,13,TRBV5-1,TGCGCCAGCAGCTGGGTAGGGGAAGAGACCCAGTACTTC,CASSWVGEETQYF
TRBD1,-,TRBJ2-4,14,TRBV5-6,TGTGCCAGCAGCTTGAGACAGGGGGCGATCATTCAGTACTTC,CASSLRQGAIIQYF